The 2 T cell receptor beta chains below all came from one sample that was sequenced in a study of T cell changes during pregnancy in multiple sclerosis. The data were produced by immunoSEQ multiplex PCR, yet TCRdb's version contains in-frame clones alone and is incomplete. The sample lists about 34,000 clones, 90% seen once, with roughly an eighth in the top ten. The starting material was CD8+ T cells from peripheral blood mononuclear cells, obtained in the first trimester of pregnancy. The source of these receptors is a female donor with multiple sclerosis, enrolled in a pregnancy study.

The chain is built from TRBV4-1 and TRBJ1-4, with TRBD1 matching over 7 bases. The CDR3 runs to 13 residues. The junction had 3 bases not matched to a gene; V was cut back by 1 base and J by 10 bases. Germline CDR1 MGHRA, CDR2 YSYEKL. This CDR3 reads CASSQGQGGKLFF. The CDR3 DNA sequence: TGCGCCAGCAGCCAAGGGCAGGGGGGAAAACTGTTTTTT.

V usage is TRBV13 and J usage is TRBJ1-2, with 7 bases lining up with TRBD1. Germline values: CDR1 PRHDT, CDR2 FYEKMQ (reference sequence). CDR3 length: 14 residues. V lost 0 bases and J lost 3; bases outside the gene matches: 1. CDR3 region: CASSLGTGDYGYTF. The CDR3 DNA sequence: TGTGCCAGCAGCTTAGGAACAGGGGACTATGGCTACACCTTC. The full variable domain, its missing parts supplied by reference TRBV13 and TRBJ1-2, is AAGVIQSPRHLIKEKRETATLKCYPIPRHDTVYWYQQGPGQDPQFLISFYEKMQSDKGSIPDRFSAQQFSDYHSELNMSSLELGDSALYFCASSLGTGDYGYTFGSGTRLTVV.